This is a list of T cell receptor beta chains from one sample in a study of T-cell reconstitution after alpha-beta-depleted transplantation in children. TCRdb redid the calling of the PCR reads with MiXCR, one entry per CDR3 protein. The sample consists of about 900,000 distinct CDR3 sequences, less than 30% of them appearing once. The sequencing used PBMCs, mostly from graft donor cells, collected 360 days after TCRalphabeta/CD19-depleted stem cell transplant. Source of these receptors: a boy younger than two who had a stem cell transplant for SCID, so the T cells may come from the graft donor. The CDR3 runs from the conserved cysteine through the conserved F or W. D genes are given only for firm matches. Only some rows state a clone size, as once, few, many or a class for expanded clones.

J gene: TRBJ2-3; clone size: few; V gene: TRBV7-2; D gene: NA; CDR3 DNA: TGTGCCAGCAGCTTTTCCAGCGGTGGCGATACGCAGTATTTT; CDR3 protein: CASSFSSGGDTQYF
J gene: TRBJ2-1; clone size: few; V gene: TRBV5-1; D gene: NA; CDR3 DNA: TGCGCCAGCAGCTTGTGGACAACCTACAATGAGCAGTTCTTC; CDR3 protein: CASSLWTTYNEQFF
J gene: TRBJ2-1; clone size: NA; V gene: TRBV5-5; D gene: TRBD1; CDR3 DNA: TGTGCCAGCAGAAAAGGGGGACAGTGGTCCTACAATGAGCAGTTCTTC; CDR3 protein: CASRKGGQWSYNEQFF
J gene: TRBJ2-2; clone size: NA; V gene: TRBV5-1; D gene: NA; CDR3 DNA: TGCGCCAGCAGCTTGAATGCGGGATTCAACACCGGGGAGCTGTTTTTT; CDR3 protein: CASSLNAGFNTGELFF
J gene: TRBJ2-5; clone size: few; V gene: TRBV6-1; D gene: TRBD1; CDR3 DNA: TGTGCCAGCAGGAAGAGACAGGGGGATGAGACCCAGTACTTC; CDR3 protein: CASRKRQGDETQYF
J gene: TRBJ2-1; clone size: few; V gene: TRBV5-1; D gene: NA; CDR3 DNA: TGCGCCAGCAGCGGCAGGGACACCGGCAACGCTGAGCAGTTCTTC; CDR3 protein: CASSGRDTGNAEQFF
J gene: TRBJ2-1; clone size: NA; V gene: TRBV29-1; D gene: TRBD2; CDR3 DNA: TGCAGCGTTGCCCTAAGACTAGCGGGGGGCAGCTCCTACAATGAGCAGTTCTTC; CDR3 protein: CSVALRLAGGSSYNEQFF
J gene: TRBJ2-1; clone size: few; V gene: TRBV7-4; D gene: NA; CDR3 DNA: TGTGCCAGCAGCCGCTCCAGACCCAATGAGCAGTTCTTC; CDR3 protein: CASSRSRPNEQFF
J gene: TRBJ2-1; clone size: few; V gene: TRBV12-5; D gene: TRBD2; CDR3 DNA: TGTGCTAGTGGTCCGATAGCGGGGGAGCACAATGAGCAGTTCTTC; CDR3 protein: CASGPIAGEHNEQFF
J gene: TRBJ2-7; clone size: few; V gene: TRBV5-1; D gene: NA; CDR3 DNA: TGCGCCAGCAGCTTGGGTGGGAGGCCCTACGAGCAGTACTTC; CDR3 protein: CASSLGGRPYEQYF
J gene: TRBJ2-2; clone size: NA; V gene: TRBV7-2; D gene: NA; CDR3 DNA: TGTGCCAGCAGCTTCCCCTGGGGGGCGGGGGTCACCGGGGAGCTGTTTTTT; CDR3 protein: CASSFPWGAGVTGELFF
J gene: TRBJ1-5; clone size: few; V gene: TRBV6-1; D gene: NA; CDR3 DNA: TGTGCCAGCAGTGAAGCGTTTGCCCTAGGGGAGCCCCAGCATTTT; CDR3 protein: CASSEAFALGEPQHF
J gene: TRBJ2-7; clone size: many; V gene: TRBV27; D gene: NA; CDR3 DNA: TGCGCCAGCAGCTTGACCCCCTCCTACGAGCAGTACTTC; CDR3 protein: CASSLTPSYEQYF
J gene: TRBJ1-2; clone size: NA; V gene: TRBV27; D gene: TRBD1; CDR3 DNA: TGTGCCAGCAGCGTCAAGGGGGCGCGGCAGTGGTCCTATGGCTACACCTTC; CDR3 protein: CASSVKGARQWSYGYTF
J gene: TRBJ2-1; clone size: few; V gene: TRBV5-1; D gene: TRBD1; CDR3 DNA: TGCGCCAGCAGCCCCCGCGGGACAGGGGGCTTCAATGAGCAGTTCTTC; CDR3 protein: CASSPRGTGGFNEQFF
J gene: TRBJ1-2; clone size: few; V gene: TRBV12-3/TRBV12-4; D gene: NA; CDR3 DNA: TGTGCCAGCAGCATGGGGCCAGGGCCCTTCTATGGCTACACCTTC; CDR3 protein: CASSMGPGPFYGYTF
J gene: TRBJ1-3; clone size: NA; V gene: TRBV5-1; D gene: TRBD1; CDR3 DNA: TGCGCCAGCAGCTTGGGGGGACAGCGGACTAACACCATATATTTT; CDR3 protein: CASSLGGQRTNTIYF
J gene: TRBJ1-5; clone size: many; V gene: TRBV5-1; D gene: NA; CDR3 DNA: TGCGCCAGCAGCTTGGAGGGCAGCCAGCCCCAGCATTTT; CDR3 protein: CASSLEGSQPQHF
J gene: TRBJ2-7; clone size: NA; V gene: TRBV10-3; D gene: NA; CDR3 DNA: TGTGCCATCAGGATCGGGCAGGCCTACGAGCAGTACTTC; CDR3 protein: CAIRIGQAYEQYF
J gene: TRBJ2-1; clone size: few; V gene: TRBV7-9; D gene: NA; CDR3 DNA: TGTGCCAGCAGCTTAGGGGTTAGCCTTGGCAATGAGCAGTTCTTC; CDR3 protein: CASSLGVSLGNEQFF
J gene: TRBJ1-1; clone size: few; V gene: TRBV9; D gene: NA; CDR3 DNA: TGTGCCAGCAGCGTAGGGGGAGAGACTGAAGCTTTCTTT; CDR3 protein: CASSVGGETEAFF
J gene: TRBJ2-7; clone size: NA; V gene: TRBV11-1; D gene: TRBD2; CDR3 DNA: TGTGCCAGCAGCTTCCGCGCCGGGACTAGAGGAGGGGAGCAGTACTTC; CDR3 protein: CASSFRAGTRGGEQYF
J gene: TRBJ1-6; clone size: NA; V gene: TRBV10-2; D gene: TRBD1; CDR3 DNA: TGCGCCAGCAGGGAGACAGGGTTCATCTCACCCCTCCACTTT; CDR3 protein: CASRETGFISPLHF
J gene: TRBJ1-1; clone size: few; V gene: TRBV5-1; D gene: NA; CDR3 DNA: TGCGCCAGCAGCTTGGGGAAGGACACTGAAGCTTTCTTT; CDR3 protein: CASSLGKDTEAFF
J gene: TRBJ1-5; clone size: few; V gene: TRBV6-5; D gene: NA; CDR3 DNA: TGTGCCAGCAGTTACTCGAAGCTTAGCAATCAGCCCCAGCATTTT; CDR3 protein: CASSYSKLSNQPQHF
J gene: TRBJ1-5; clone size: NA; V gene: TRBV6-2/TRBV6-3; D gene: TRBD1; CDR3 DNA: TGTGCCAGCAGTCCCCGGACAGGGTACAATCAGCCCCAGCATTTT; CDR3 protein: CASSPRTGYNQPQHF
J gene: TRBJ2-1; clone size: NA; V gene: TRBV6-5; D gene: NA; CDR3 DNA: TGTGCCAGCAGTTACTCGACCGGACAGTCCTACAATGAGCAGTTCTTC; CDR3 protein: CASSYSTGQSYNEQFF
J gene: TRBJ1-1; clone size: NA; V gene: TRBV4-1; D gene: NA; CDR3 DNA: TGCGCCAGCAGCTTACCACGCGGACGGTTGAACACTGAAGCTTTCTTT; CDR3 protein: CASSLPRGRLNTEAFF
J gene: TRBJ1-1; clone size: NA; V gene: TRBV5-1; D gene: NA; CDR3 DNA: TGCGCCAGCAGCAAGTATTTACCGACGGGTGAGAACACTGAAGCTTTCTTT; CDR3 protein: CASSKYLPTGENTEAFF
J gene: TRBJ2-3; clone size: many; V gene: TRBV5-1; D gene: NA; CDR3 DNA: TGCGCCAGCAGCTCTTTAGAGGGGCCAGATACGCAGTATTTT; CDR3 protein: CASSSLEGPDTQYF
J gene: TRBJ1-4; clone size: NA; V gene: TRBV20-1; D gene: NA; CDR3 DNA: TGCAGTGCTAGCTTGGGACGGGACGAAAAACTGTTTTTT; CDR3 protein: CSASLGRDEKLFF
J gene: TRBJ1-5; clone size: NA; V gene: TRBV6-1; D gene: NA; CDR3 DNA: TGTGCCAGCAAGGGGGATCCTAGCAATCAGCCCCAGCATTTT; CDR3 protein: CASKGDPSNQPQHF
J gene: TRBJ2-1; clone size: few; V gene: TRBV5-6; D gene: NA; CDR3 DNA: TGTGCCAGCAGCCCGGCGGGCGGATGGGCTGGAGACAATGAGCAGTTCTTC; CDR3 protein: CASSPAGGWAGDNEQFF
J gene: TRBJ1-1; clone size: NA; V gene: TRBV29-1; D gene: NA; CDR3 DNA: TGCAGCGTTAGGTTGGACCTAGCTGGTTGGGCTTTCTTT; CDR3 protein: CSVRLDLAGWAFF
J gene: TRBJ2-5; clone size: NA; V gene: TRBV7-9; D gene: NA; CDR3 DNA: TGTGCCAGCAGCTTTGGTCAGACAGAGACCCAGTACTTC; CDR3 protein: CASSFGQTETQYF
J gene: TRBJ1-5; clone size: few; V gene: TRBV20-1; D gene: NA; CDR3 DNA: TGCAGTGCTGCCGTCGGGGCCCTTAGCAATCAGCCCCAGCATTTT; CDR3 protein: CSAAVGALSNQPQHF
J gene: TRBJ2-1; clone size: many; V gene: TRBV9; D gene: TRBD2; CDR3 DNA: TGTGCCAGCAGCGTCGAAGGACTAGCGGAGAGTTATTACAATGAGCAGTTCTTC; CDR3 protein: CASSVEGLAESYYNEQFF
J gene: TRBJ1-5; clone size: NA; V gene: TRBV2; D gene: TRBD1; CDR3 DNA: TGTGCCAGCAAGGGGGACAGGGGCTCCAATCAGCCCCAGCATTTT; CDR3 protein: CASKGDRGSNQPQHF
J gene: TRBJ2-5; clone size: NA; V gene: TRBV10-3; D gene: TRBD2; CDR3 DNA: TGTGCCATCAGTGACCGCGGGGGAGTTTTAGAGACCCAGTACTTC; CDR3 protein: CAISDRGGVLETQYF
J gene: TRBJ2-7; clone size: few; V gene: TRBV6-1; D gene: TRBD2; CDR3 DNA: TGTGCCAGCAAGGCCGGCGGGGGGGCTTACGAGCAGTACTTC; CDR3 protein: CASKAGGGAYEQYF
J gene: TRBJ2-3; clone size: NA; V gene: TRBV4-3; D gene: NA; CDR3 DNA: TGCGCCAGCAGTGCTAGCTGGGGTACAGATACGCAGTATTTT; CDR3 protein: CASSASWGTDTQYF